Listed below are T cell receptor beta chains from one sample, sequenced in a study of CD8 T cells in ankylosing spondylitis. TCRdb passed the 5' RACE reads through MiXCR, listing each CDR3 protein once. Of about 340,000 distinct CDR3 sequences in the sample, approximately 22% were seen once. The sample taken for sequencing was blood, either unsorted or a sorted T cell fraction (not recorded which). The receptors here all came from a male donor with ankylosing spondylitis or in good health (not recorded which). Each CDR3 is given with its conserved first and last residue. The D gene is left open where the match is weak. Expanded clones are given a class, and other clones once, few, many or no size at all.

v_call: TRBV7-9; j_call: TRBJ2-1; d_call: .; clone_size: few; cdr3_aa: CASSSPSSYNEQFF; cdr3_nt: TGTGCCAGCAGCTCCCCCAGCTCCTACAATGAGCAGTTCTTC
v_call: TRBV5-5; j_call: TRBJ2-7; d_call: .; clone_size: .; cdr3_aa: CASSLAFDEQYF; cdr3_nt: TGTGCCAGCAGCTTGGCCTTCGACGAGCAGTACTTC
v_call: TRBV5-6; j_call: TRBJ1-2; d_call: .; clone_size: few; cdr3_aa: CASSLVGGDYGYTF; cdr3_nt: TGTGCCAGCAGCTTGGTAGGGGGAGACTATGGCTACACCTTC
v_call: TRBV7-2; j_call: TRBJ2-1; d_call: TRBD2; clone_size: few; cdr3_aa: CASSFRRGGGNEQFF; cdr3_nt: TGTGCCAGCAGCTTCCGGCGCGGGGGGGGGAATGAGCAGTTCTTC
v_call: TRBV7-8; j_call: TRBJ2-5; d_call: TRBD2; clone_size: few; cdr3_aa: CASSLVVAGGETQYF; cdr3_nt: TGTGCCAGCAGCTTAGTGGTAGCGGGGGGGGAGACCCAGTACTTC
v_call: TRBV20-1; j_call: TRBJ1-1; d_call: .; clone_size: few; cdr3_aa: CGIPDTYRSTEAFF; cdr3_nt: TGCGGGATCCCGGACACTTATCGGAGCACTGAAGCTTTCTTT
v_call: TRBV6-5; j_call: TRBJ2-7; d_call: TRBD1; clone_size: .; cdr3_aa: CASSYGTGIYEQYF; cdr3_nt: TGTGCCAGCAGTTACGGGACAGGAATCTACGAGCAGTACTTC
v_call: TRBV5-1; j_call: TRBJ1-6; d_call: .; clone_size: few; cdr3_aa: CASSLEGDPSPLHF; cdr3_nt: TGCGCCAGCAGCTTGGAGGGGGACCCGTCACCCCTCCACTTT
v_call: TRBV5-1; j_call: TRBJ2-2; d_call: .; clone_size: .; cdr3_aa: CASSTDTTGELFF; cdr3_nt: TGCGCCAGCAGCACGGACACAACCGGGGAGCTGTTTTTT
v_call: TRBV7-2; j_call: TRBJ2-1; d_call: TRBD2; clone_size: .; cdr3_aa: CASSDRLAGAHYNEQFF; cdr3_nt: TGTGCCAGCAGCGACCGACTAGCGGGGGCCCACTACAATGAGCAGTTCTTC
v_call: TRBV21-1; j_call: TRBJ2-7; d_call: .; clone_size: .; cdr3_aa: CASSNPQTGGPNYEQYF; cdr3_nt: TGTGCCAGCAGCAACCCACAGACAGGGGGGCCAAACTACGAGCAGTACTTC
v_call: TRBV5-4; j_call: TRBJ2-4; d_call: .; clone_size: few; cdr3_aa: CASSLTSGRGIQYF; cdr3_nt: TGTGCCAGCAGCTTGACTTCGGGTCGTGGCATTCAGTACTTC
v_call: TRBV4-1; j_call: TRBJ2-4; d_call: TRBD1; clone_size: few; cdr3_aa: CASSHPVPGQGSSKNIQYF; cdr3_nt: TGCGCCAGCAGCCACCCCGTTCCGGGACAGGGGTCGTCCAAAAACATTCAGTACTTC
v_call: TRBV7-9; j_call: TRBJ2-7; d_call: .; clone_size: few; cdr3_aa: CASSSPARTEQYF; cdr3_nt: TGTGCCAGCAGCTCGCCGGCCCGAACAGAGCAGTACTTC
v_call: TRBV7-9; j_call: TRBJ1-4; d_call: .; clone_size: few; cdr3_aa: CASSEPGWELFF; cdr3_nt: TGTGCCAGCAGTGAGCCGGGGTGGGAACTGTTTTTT
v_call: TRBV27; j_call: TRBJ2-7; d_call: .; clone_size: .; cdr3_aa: CASSPIQGLVSYEQYF; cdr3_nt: TGTGCCAGCAGTCCAATACAGGGTCTGGTATCCTACGAGCAGTACTTC
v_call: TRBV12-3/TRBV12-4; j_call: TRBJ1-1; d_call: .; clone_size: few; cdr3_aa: CASSLIWPGAEAFF; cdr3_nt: TGTGCCAGCAGTTTAATCTGGCCGGGCGCTGAAGCTTTCTTT
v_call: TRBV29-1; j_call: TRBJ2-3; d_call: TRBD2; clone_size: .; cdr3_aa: CSVVNGGEQYF; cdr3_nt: TGCAGCGTGGTAAATGGGGGGGAGCAGTATTTT
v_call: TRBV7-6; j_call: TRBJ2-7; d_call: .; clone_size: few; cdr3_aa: CASSPRGDTEQYF; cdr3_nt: TGTGCCAGCAGCCCACGGGGGGACACCGAGCAGTACTTC
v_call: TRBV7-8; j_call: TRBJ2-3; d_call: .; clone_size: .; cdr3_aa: CASSHLGVHTDTQYF; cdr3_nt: TGTGCCAGCAGCCACCTTGGGGTACATACAGATACGCAGTATTTT
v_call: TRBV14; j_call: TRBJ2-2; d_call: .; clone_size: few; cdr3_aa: CASSQKPYQLSGFNTGELFF; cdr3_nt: TGTGCCAGCAGCCAAAAACCCTATCAGCTCTCAGGCTTTAACACCGGGGAGCTGTTTTTT
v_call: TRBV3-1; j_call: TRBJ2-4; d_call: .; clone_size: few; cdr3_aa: CASSPHGDGAKNIQYF; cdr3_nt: TGTGCCAGCAGCCCCCACGGGGATGGGGCCAAAAACATTCAGTACTTC
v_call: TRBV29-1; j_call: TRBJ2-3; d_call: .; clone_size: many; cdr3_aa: CSVAGSGTDTQYF; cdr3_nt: TGCAGCGTTGCCGGGAGCGGCACAGATACGCAGTATTTT
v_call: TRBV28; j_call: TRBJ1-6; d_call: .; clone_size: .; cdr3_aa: CASSSLRGKDSPLHF; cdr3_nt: TGTGCCAGCAGTTCCCTGCGGGGGAAAGATTCACCCCTCCACTTT
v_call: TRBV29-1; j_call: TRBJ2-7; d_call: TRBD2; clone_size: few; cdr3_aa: CSVGLAGAFYEQYF; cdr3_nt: TGCAGCGTTGGACTAGCGGGGGCGTTCTACGAGCAGTACTTC
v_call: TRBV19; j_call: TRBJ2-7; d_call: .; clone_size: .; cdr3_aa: CASSINSWAYEQYF; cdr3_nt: TGTGCCAGTAGCATAAACAGTTGGGCCTACGAGCAGTACTTC
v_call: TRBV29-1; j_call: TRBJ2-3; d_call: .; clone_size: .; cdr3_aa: CSARGRDPLTDTQYF; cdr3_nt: TGCAGCGCCAGGGGCAGGGACCCCTTGACAGATACGCAGTATTTT
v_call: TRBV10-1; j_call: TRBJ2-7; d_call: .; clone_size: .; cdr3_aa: CASTLNGRKGPYEQYF; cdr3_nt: TGCGCCAGCACACTGAACGGGAGAAAAGGGCCCTACGAGCAGTACTTC
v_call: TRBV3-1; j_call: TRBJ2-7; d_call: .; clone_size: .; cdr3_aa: CACSQEPGRRATYEQYF; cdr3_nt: TGTGCCTGCAGCCAAGAACCTGGCAGGCGGGCGACCTACGAGCAGTACTTC
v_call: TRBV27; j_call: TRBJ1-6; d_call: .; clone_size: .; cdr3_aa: CASSPHAYNSPLHF; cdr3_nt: TGTGCCAGCAGTCCGCATGCCTATAATTCACCCCTCCACTTT
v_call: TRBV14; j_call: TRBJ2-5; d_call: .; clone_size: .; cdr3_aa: CASSQIGTRLETQYF; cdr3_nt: TGTGCCAGCAGCCAAATCGGGACCCGGCTAGAGACCCAGTACTTC
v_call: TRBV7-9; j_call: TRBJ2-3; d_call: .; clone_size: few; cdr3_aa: CASSLVGQSDKYF; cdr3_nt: TGTGCCAGCAGCTTAGTCGGACAGTCCGATAAGTATTTT
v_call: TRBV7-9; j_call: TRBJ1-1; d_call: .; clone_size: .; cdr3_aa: CASSLPVNTEAFF; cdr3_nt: TGTGCCAGCAGCTTACCGGTCAACACTGAAGCTTTCTTT
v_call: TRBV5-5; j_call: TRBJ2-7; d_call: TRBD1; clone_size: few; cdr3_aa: CASSSAGGGYEQYF; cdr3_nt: TGTGCCAGCAGCTCCGCAGGGGGCGGGTACGAGCAGTACTTC
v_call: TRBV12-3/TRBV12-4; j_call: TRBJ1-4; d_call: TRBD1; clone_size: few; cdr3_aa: CASSPGTANEKLFF; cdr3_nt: TGTGCCAGCAGTCCCGGGACAGCTAATGAAAAACTGTTTTTT